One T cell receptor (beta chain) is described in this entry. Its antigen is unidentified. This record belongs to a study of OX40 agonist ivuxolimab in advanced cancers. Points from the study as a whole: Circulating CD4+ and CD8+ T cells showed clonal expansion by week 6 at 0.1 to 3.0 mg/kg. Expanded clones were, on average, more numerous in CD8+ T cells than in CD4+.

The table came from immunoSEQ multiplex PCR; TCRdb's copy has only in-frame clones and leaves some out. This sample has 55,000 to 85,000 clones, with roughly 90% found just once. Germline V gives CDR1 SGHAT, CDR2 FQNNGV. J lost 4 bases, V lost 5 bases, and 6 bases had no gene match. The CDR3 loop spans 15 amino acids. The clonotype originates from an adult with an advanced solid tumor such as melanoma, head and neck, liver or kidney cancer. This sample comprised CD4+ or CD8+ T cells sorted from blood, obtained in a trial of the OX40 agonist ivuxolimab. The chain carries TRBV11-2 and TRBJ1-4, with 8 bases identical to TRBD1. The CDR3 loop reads CASSRQGADNEKLFF. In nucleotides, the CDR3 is TGTGCCAGCAGCCGCCAGGGGGCCGATAATGAAAAACTGTTTTTT.